The 2 T cell receptor beta chains reported below all come from one sample, sequenced in a study of CD8+CD57+ T cells in acquired aplastic anemia. Researchers used genomic DNA as the template to profile TCR beta VDJ and CDR3. A single record per CDR3 protein comes from TCRdb applying MiXCR to the reads. The table has some 240,000 distinct CDR3 sequences, about 37% seen once. Sequences were obtained from sorted CD4+, CD8+, or CD8+CD57+ T cells (not recorded which) from PBMCs. The receptors were gathered from a human donor in good health, serving as a control.

The chain joins TRBV19 to TRBJ1-5, with 11 nucleotides matching TRBD1. This CDR3 contains 15 residues. Germline values: CDR1 LNHDA, CDR2 SQIVND (reference sequence). The V and J ends lost 6 bases and 5 bases, in that order; junction bases with no gene match: 6. CDR3 bases: TGTGCCAGTAGGGACAGGGGGCGCGGGTATCAGCCCCAGCATTTT. Translated, it gives CASRDRGRGYQPQHF.

The chain employs TRBV2 and TRBJ1-6; tentative D call: TRBD1 (6 bases). This CDR3 contains 14 residues. V lost 5 bases and J 7 bases, leaving 12 bases between the germline ends. Germline V CDR1 and CDR2: SNHLY, FYNNEI. The CDR3 sequence is CASSPQGQNSPLHF. In nucleotides, the CDR3 is TGTGCCAGCAGTCCACAGGGCCAGAATTCACCCCTCCACTTT.